The 29 T cell receptor beta chains below were found in one sample sequenced in a study of blood T cell repertoires in COVID-19. TCRdb's copy holds only in-frame clones and misses some; the assay was immunoSEQ multiplex PCR. Of roughly 240,000 clones detected, around 88% appear once; the ten largest clones hold 5.5% to 6.5%. Input material: peripheral blood. These receptors all stem from a woman older than 75 with COVID-19, enrolled during active disease.

This clone was counted a few times. The rearrangement uses TRBV5-1 and TRBJ1-2; D is perhaps TRBD1 (5 bases). V lost 4 bases and J 12 bases, leaving 16 bases between the germline ends. The V gene's germline CDR1 is SGHRS and CDR2 YFSETQ. CDR3 length equals 12 residues. This CDR3 is CASSPPEGAHTF. CDR3 DNA sequence: TGCGCCAGCAGCCCCCCGGAAGGGGCCCACACCTTC.

The rearrangement joins TRBV3-1 (or the pseudogene TRBV3-2) to TRBJ1-1, with TRBD1 as a possible D gene (5 bases). Germline values: CDR1 LGHDT, CDR2 YNNKEL (reference sequence). V shed 0 bases and J shed 4 bases, with 12 bases lying between them. CDR3 length equals 15 residues. The CDR3 region is CASSQDSRGLTEAFF. CDR3 nucleotides: TGTGCCAGCAGCCAAGATTCGAGGGGACTCACTGAAGCTTTCTTT.

The chain uses TRBV7-8 and TRBJ2-2, with a possible D match to TRBD2 (5 bases). This CDR3 is built from 18 residues. Germline CDR1 reads SGHVS; CDR2 reads FQNEAQ. V gave up 2 bases and J gave up 1 base, with 17 bases separating them. CDR3 loop: CASSLKSVAGVNTGELFF. In nucleotides, the CDR3 is TGTGCCAGCAGCTTAAAGTCGGTCGCCGGGGTGAACACCGGGGAGCTGTTTTTT.

This clone was detected once. The rearrangement joins TRBV2 to TRBJ2-2; 7 bases align to TRBD1. The germline CDR1 and CDR2 sequences are SNHLY and FYNNEI. The junction had 6 bases not matched to a gene; V was cut back by 2 bases and J by 9 bases. This CDR3 is built from 14 residues. DNA of the CDR3: TGTGCCAGCAGTGAATTAGGGGGCCACCGGGAGCTGTTTTTT. Its protein is CASSELGGHRELFF.

The V call is TRBV11-2, the J call TRBJ2-7; tentatively, D is TRBD1 (6 bases). The CDR3 has 16 residues. Looked up from germline, CDR1 is SGHAT and CDR2 is FQNNGV. V was cut by 5 bases and J by 4 bases, with 21 bases left in between. The CDR3 loop is CASSPQGWGRGYEQYF. The CDR3 nucleotides are TGTGCCAGCAGCCCCCAGGGGTGGGGGCGCGGATACGAGCAGTACTTC. The variable domain in full, with the rest retrieved from reference TRBV11-2 and TRBJ2-7, is EAGVAQSPRYKIIEKRQSVAFWCNPISGHATLYWYQQILGQGPKLLIQFQNNGVVDDSQLPKDRFSAERLKGVDSTLKIQPAKLEDSAVYLCASSPQGWGRGYEQYFGPGTRLTVT.

The chain uses TRBV6-6 and TRBJ2-2; 9 nucleotides line up with TRBD1. This CDR3 is 14 amino acids long. The germline gives CDR1 MNHNY, CDR2 SVGAGI (reference sequence). V gave up 6 bases and J gave up 7 bases; unmatched junction bases: 6. CDR3 in amino acids: CASSLGQGIGELFF. For the CDR3, the DNA is TGTGCCAGCAGCCTGGGACAGGGAATCGGGGAGCTGTTTTTT.

This clone was seen a handful of times. The rearrangement links TRBV7-2 to TRBJ2-5, with TRBD1 matching 9 bases. Germline CDR1 is SGHTA and CDR2 is FQGNSA. V lost 5 bases, J lost 4 bases, and 2 bases stayed unmatched. The CDR3 covers 13 residues. CDR3 nucleotide sequence: TGTGCCAGCAGCCAGACAGGGGGAGAGACCCAGTACTTC. This codes for CASSQTGGETQYF.

The chain joins TRBV9 to TRBJ2-3; 7 bases match TRBD1. Trimming removed 4 bases from V and 4 bases from J; junction bases left unmatched: 9. This CDR3 region has 15 residues. CDR1 is SGDLS and CDR2 is YYNGEE in the germline V gene. The CDR3 region is CASSTTGIGSDTQYF. CDR3 DNA sequence: TGTGCCAGCAGCACGACAGGGATCGGTTCAGATACGCAGTATTTT.

The chain joins TRBV6-6 to TRBJ1-1; tentatively, D is TRBD1 (6 bases). The CDR3 is 16 residues long. Per the germline V gene, CDR1 is MNHNY and CDR2 is SVGAGI (reference sequence). Trimming shortened V by 5 bases and J by 5 bases, and 21 bases separated the two germline ends. CDR3 sequence: CASSSGRGRGETEAFF. The CDR3 DNA reads as TGTGCCAGCAGTAGCGGGCGGGGGCGCGGGGAAACTGAAGCTTTCTTT.

The chain has TRBV7-8 and TRBJ1-4, with D uncertain. The CDR3 covers 15 residues. Trimming took 5 bases from V and 8 from J, leaving 18 bases between them. The germline CDR1 and CDR2 sequences are SGHVS and FQNEAQ. The CDR3 DNA reads as TGTGCCAGCAGCCCCCGGCTTGGGTTTAGCGAAAAACTGTTTTTT. The encoded protein is CASSPRLGFSEKLFF.

J is TRBJ2-7 and V is TRBV6-5; a weak D match, TRBD1 (7 bases). The CDR3 totals 14 residues. V lost 7 bases and J 3 bases, leaving 16 bases between the germline ends. Germline-derived CDR1 and CDR2 are MNHEY and SVGAGI. The CDR3 nucleotides are TGTGCCAGCACTAGGGGGCCCGGGGGCTACGAGCAGTACTTC. This encodes CASTRGPGGYEQYF.

This sequence joins TRBV6-4 and TRBJ2-3; D gene uncertain. The CDR3 length is 16 residues. From germline, CDR1 is MRHNA and CDR2 SNTAGT. Trimming removed 4 bases at V and 0 bases at J, with 14 bases between. CDR3 DNA: TGTGCCAGCAGTGTGCAGTCCTTGTCTAGCACAGATACGCAGTATTTT. Amino acids: CASSVQSLSSTDTQYF.

This chain links TRBV30 with TRBJ1-5; possibly TRBD1 for D (5 bases). V lost 3 bases to trimming and J lost 2 bases, with 14 bases between them. Germline CDR1 reads GTSNPN; CDR2 reads SVGIG (reference sequence). CDR3 length equals 15 residues. CDR3 DNA: TGTGCCTGGAGCATCGGGGGAACCGGCAATCAGCCCCAGCATTTT. Translating it yields CAWSIGGTGNQPQHF.

Comment on this clone: At the DNA level, this CDR3 is encoded by other sequences in the same sample as well. The chain combines TRBV5-1 with TRBJ2-5; a possible D gene is TRBD1 (6 bases). Germline loops: CDR1 SGHRS, CDR2 YFSETQ. This CDR3 has 14 amino acids. The ends were cut back, 1 base at V and 0 bases at J, with 7 bases in the middle. The CDR3 spells CASSLTGYQETQYF. The DNA for the CDR3 is TGCGCCAGCAGCTTGACAGGGTACCAAGAGACCCAGTACTTC.

This chain links TRBV3-1 (or the pseudogene TRBV3-2) with TRBJ1-3; D remains ambiguous. Germline lookup yields CDR1 LGHDT and CDR2 YNNKEL (reference sequence). The CDR3 length is 13 residues. V shed 1 base and J shed 4 bases, with 5 bases lying between them. The CDR3: CASSQGQGNTIYF. The CDR3 DNA follows: TGTGCCAGCAGCCAAGGGCAGGGAAACACCATATATTTT.

This rearrangement joins TRBV24-1 to TRBJ1-4; D unclear. Germline CDR1 reads KGHDR; CDR2 reads SFDVKD. The CDR3 spans 11 residues. The V gene lost 12 bases and the J gene lost 10 bases, with 14 bases spanning the gap. The CDR3 nucleotides read TGTGCCTCCCTAGGAGGAGTAAAACTGTTTTTT. This sequence encodes CASLGGVKLFF.

V gene TRBV10-1 combines with J gene TRBJ2-3, with TRBD2 matching over 10 bases. CDR1 and CDR2 (germline): WNHNN, SYGVQD (reference sequence). The CDR3 is 16 amino acids. The V gene end was trimmed by 5 bases and the J gene end by 2 bases; junction bases not matched to a gene: 7. The CDR3 sequence is CASSKGSGGATDTQYF. The CDR3 nucleotides are TGCGCCAGCAGTAAAGGGAGCGGGGGGGCCACAGATACGCAGTATTTT.

The V and J genes are TRBV3-1 (or the pseudogene TRBV3-2) and TRBJ2-1; 10 bases match TRBD2. This CDR3 contains 16 residues. Germline V lookup: CDR1 LGHDT, CDR2 YNNKEL (reference sequence). V shed 4 bases and J 8 bases; nucleotides not matched to a gene: 11. The CDR3 DNA reads TGTGCCAGCAGCCCACAGCGGGGGGGCCTATGGGATGAGCAGTTCTTC. Protein sequence: CASSPQRGGLWDEQFF.

The chain joins TRBV19 to TRBJ2-6; D is perhaps TRBD1 (8 bases). This CDR3 is 20 amino acids long. V lost 4 bases and J 1 base, leaving 23 bases between the germline ends. Germline-derived CDR1 and CDR2 are LNHDA and SQIVND (reference sequence). CDR3: CASSTKMGGTGASGANVLTF. The CDR3, as DNA: TGTGCCAGTAGTACCAAAATGGGGGGGACAGGTGCTTCTGGGGCCAACGTCCTGACTTTC.

The chain couples TRBV5-1 to TRBJ1-2, with TRBD1 as a possible D gene (6 bases). Germline CDR1 SGHRS, CDR2 YFSETQ. This CDR3 has 16 amino acids. Trimming pared 3 bases from V and 0 bases from J, leaving 15 bases between. The CDR3 reads CASSSVTGPANYGYTF. CDR3 DNA: TGCGCCAGCAGCTCTGTGACAGGACCAGCTAACTATGGCTACACCTTC.

The chain joins TRBV18 to TRBJ1-3, with D unclear. Trimming shortened V by 4 bases and J by 2 bases, and 6 bases separated the two germline ends. The CDR3 has 13 amino acids. Germline V lookup: CDR1 KGHSH, CDR2 LQKENI. CDR3 in DNA: TGTGCCAGCTCACAGAGCCCTGGAAACACCATATATTTT. Its protein is CASSQSPGNTIYF.

This clone was detected a few times. The chain links TRBV18 to TRBJ1-2, with D unclear. The germline V and J ends were trimmed by 2 bases and 2 bases, with 9 bases remaining between them. The CDR3 consists of 14 residues. CDR1 and CDR2 (germline): KGHSH, LQKENI. CDR3 in DNA: TGTGCCAGCTCACCAGAGCGGCAGAACTATGGCTACACCTTC. Its translation: CASSPERQNYGYTF.

The rearrangement uses TRBV7-2 and TRBJ2-2, with D possibly being TRBD1 (5 bases). CDR3 length: 17 amino acids. The germline CDR1 and CDR2 sequences are SGHTA and FQGNSA. V was trimmed by 1 base and J by 5 bases, leaving 17 bases between them. CDR3 sequence reads: CASSLDRGRVGTGELFF. DNA for the CDR3: TGTGCCAGCAGCTTAGATCGTGGCAGGGTAGGAACCGGGGAGCTGTTTTTT.

The chain carries TRBV18 and TRBJ2-7, with 9 bases matching TRBD1. The V segment lost 8 bases and the J segment 5 bases; nucleotides outside the gene matches: 4. Germline-derived CDR1 and CDR2 are KGHSH and LQKENI. The CDR3 has 12 amino acids. The CDR3 DNA follows: TGTGCCAGCGGACAGGGGCAAGACGAGCAGTACTTC. Translated, it gives CASGQGQDEQYF.

This clone showed up just once. This rearrangement joins TRBV28 to TRBJ2-3; 9 bases fit TRBD2. There are 16 residues in the CDR3. Looked up from germline, CDR1 is MDHEN and CDR2 is SYDVKM. Trimming removed 7 bases from V and 5 bases from J; junction bases left unmatched: 13. The CDR3 loop reads CASTSFGGGEGDTQYF. The CDR3 DNA reads TGTGCCAGCACCTCCTTCGGCGGGGGGGAGGGAGATACGCAGTATTTT.

This chain uses TRBV3-1 (or the pseudogene TRBV3-2) with TRBJ2-5; 12 bases fit TRBD2. CDR1 LGHDT and CDR2 YNNKEL come from the germline V gene (reference sequence). With V trimmed by 0 bases and J by 4 bases, 0 bases remained unmatched. CDR3 length: 15 residues. CDR3 bases: TGTGCCAGCAGCCAAGAGACTAGCGGGGGAGAGACCCAGTACTTC. It codes for CASSQETSGGETQYF.

This clone was observed a few times. The chain couples TRBV25-1 to TRBJ1-1; no clear D gene. The CDR3 runs to 14 residues. Germline CDR1 is MGHDK and CDR2 is SYGVNS. The ends were cut back, 8 bases at V and 5 bases at J, with 18 bases in the middle. Here the CDR3 reads CASSQRRVGTEAFF. The CDR3 DNA reads as TGTGCCAGCTCTCAGCGGAGGGTTGGTACTGAAGCTTTCTTT.

As for this clone: Other nucleotide sequences from this sample produce the same CDR3. The rearrangement joins TRBV18 to TRBJ2-1; a weak D match, TRBD1 (6 bases). The CDR3 totals 15 residues. The V end was cut by 1 base, the J end by 0 bases, with 7 bases between. Germline V lookup: CDR1 KGHSH, CDR2 LQKENI. The CDR3 coding sequence is TGTGCCAGCTCACCACAGGGGGTCTCCTACAATGAGCAGTTCTTC. This encodes CASSPQGVSYNEQFF.

The chain uses TRBV4-1 and TRBJ1-5; 11 nucleotides align to TRBD1. Germline assignment: CDR1 MGHRA and CDR2 YSYEKL. V lost 3 bases, J lost 7 bases, and 5 bases stayed unmatched. The CDR3 consists of 15 residues. As DNA, the CDR3 is TGCGCCAGCAGCCAGGGACAGGGGGAAACGCAGCCCCAGCATTTT. Translating gives CASSQGQGETQPQHF.